Given below is one T cell receptor beta chain in context. Its antigen remains unidentified. The data belong to a study of T cells in Graves' hyperthyroidism and ophthalmopathy. Study as a whole: Before any treatment, at initial diagnosis, peripheral blood was collected.

Whole-study results and caveats: Most thyroid clonotypes expanded above 0.001 were also detected in blood.

Using RNA transcripts as the source, TCR beta CDR3 regions were amplified. The HTBI set primed first-round TCR CDR3 RT-PCR. TCRdb re-called the multiplex PCR reads through MiXCR, storing one row per CDR3 protein. The sample includes about 700,000 distinct CDR3 sequences, around 13% of them seen just once. Graves' hyperthyroidism qualified as stable when ophthalmopathy did not progress within 18 months. From 10 ml of fresh peripheral blood, PBMCs were isolated. Per germline, CDR1 SGHDT and CDR2 YYEEEE. Trimming took off 2 bases at V and 6 bases at J, with 15 bases between the two ends. This CDR3 has 16 amino acids.

The sample consisted of blood. The TCR comes from a young woman with Graves' hyperthyroidism. The rearrangement uses TRBV5-6 and TRBJ1-6; D is undetermined. CDR3 loop: CASSFQTPGGNSPLHF. Written as DNA, the CDR3 is TGTGCCAGCAGCTTCCAGACGCCGGGCGGTAATTCACCCCTCCACTTT.